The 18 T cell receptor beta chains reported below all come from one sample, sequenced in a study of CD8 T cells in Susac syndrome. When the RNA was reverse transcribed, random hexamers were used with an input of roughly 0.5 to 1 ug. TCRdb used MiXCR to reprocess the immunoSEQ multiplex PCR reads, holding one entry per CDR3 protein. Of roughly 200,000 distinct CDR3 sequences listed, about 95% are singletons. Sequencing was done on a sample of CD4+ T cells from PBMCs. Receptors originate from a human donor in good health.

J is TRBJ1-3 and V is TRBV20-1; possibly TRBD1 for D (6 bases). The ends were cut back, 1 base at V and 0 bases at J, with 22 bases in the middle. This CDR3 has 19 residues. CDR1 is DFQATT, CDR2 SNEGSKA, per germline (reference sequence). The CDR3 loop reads CSARAPGTSYPYSGNTIYF. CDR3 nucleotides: TGCAGTGCTAGAGCCCCCGGGACATCATATCCGTACTCTGGAAACACCATATATTTT.

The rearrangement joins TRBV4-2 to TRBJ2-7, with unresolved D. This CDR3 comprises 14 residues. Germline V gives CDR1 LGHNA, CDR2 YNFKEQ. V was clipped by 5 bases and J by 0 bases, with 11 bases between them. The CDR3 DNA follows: TGTGCCAGCAGCGCCTCGGTCAGCTCCTACGAGCAGTACTTC. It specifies CASSASVSSYEQYF.

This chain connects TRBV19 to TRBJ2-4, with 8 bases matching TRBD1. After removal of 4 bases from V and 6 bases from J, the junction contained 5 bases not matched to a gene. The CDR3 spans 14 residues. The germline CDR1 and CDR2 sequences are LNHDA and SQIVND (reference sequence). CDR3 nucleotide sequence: TGTGCCAGTAGTAACCAGGGGGCTAGAAACATTCAGTACTTC. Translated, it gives CASSNQGARNIQYF.

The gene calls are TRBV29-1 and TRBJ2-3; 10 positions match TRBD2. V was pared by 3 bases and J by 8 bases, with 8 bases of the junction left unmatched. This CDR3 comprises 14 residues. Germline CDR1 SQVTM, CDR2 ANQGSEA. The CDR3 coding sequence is TGCAGCGTTGACTTAGCGGGAGGAGTCGGTACGCAGTATTTT. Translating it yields CSVDLAGGVGTQYF.

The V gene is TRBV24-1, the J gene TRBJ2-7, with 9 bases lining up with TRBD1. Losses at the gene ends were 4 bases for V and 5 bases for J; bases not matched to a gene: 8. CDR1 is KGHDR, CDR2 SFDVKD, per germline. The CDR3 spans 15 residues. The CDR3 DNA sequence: TGTGCCACCAGTGAGTCCGGGACAGGGTCGAACGAGCAGTACTTC. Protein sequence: CATSESGTGSNEQYF.

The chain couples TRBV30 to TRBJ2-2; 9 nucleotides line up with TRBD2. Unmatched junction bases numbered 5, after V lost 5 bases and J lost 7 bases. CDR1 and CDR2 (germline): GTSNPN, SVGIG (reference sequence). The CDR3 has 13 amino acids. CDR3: CAWYSGSFGELFF. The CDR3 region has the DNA TGTGCCTGGTATAGCGGGAGTTTCGGGGAGCTGTTTTTT.

DNA for the CDR3: TGCGCCAGCAGCCCCGGACAGGGCAGAGAGACCCAGTACTTC. Its translation: CASSPGQGRETQYF. The chain recombines TRBV5-1 with TRBJ2-5; 8 bases agree with TRBD1. CDR1 SGHRS and CDR2 YFSETQ come from the germline V gene. The CDR3 consists of 14 residues. V gave up 4 bases and J gave up 4 bases; unmatched junction bases: 6.

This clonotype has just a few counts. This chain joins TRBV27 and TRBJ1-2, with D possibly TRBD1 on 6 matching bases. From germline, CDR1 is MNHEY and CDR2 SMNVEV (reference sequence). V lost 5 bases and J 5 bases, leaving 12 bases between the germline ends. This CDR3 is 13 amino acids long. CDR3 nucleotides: TGTGCCAGCAGTCCTGACAGGCTGTATGGCTACACCTTC. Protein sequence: CASSPDRLYGYTF.

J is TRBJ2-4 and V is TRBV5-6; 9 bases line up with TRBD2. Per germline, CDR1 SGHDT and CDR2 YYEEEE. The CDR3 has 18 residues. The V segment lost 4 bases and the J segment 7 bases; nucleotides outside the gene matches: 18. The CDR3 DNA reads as TGTGCCAGCAGCACACCGGGAGGCGGGAGGGCCGTTGGGAACATTCAGTACTTC. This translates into CASSTPGGGRAVGNIQYF.

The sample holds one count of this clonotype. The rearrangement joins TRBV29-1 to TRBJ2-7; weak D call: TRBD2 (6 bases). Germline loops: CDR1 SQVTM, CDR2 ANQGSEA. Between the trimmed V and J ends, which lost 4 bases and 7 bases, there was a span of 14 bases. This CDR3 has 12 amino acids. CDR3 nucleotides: TGCAGCGTTGGTCCCGGGAGTAGGGAGCAGTACTTC. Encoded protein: CSVGPGSREQYF.

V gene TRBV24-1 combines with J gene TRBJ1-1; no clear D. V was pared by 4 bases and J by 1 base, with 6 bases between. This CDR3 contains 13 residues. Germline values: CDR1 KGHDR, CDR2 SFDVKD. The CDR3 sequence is CATSDPGNTEAFF. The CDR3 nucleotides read TGTGCCACCAGTGACCCGGGGAACACTGAAGCTTTCTTT.

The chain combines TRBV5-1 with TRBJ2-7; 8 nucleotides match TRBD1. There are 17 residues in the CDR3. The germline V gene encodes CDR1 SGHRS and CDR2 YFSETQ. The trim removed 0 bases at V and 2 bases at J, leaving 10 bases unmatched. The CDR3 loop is CASSLGEVGTGAYEQYF. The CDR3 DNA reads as TGCGCCAGCAGCTTGGGGGAGGTGGGGACAGGAGCCTACGAGCAGTACTTC.

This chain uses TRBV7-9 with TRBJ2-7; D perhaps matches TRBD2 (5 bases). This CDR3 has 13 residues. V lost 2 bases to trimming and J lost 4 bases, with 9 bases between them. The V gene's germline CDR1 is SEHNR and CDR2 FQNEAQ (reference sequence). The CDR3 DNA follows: TGTGCCAGCAGCTTAAAAGCGGTTTACGAGCAGTACTTC. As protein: CASSLKAVYEQYF.

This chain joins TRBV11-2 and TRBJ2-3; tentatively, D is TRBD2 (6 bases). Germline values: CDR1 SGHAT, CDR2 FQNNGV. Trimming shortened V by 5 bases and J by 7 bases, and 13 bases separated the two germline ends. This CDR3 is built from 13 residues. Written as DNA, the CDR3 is TGTGCCAGCAGCCCCGGAGGGCCGAATACGCAGTATTTT. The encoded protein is CASSPGGPNTQYF.

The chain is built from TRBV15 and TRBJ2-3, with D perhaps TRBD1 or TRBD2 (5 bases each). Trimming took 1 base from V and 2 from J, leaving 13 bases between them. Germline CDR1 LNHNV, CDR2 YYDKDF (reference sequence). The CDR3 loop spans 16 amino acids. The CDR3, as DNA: TGTGCCACCAGCAGAGGTGGGACGGGCCTCACAGATACGCAGTATTTT. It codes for CATSRGGTGLTDTQYF.

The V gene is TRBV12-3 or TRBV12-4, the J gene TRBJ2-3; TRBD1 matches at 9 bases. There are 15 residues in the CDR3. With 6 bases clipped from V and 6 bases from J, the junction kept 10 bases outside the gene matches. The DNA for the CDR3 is TGTGCCAGCAGCGAGACCGGGACAGGGCTGGATACGCAGTATTTT. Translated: CASSETGTGLDTQYF.

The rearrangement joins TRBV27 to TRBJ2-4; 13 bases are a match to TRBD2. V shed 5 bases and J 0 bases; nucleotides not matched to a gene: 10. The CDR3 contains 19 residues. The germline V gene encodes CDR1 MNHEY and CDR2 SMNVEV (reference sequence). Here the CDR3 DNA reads TGTGCCAGCAGTCCCCCGGGGACTAGCGGGGTTAAAGCCAAAAACATTCAGTACTTC. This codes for CASSPPGTSGVKAKNIQYF.

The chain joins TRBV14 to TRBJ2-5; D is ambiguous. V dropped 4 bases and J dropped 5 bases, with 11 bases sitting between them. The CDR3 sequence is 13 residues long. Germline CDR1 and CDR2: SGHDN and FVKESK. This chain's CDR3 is CASSRLSGETQYF. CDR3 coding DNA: TGTGCCAGCAGCCGCCTTAGTGGGGAGACCCAGTACTTC.